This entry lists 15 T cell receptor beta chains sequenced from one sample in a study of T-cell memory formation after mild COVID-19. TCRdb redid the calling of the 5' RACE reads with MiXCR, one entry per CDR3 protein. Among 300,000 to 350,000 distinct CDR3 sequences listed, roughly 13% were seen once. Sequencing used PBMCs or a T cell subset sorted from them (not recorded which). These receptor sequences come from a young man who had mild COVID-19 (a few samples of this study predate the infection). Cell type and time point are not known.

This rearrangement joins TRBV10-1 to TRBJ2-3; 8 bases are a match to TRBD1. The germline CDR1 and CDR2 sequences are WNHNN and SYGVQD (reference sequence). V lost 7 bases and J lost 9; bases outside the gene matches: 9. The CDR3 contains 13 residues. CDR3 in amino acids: CASKGTGPATQYF. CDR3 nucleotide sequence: TGCGCCAGCAAGGGGACAGGCCCAGCCACGCAGTATTTT.

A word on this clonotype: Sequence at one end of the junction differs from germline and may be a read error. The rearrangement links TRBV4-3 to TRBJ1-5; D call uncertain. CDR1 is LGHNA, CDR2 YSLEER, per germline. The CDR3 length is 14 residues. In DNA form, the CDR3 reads TGCGCCAGCAGCCAAGATGGGATTGAACAGCCCAAGCATTTT. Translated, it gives CASSQDGIEQPKHF.

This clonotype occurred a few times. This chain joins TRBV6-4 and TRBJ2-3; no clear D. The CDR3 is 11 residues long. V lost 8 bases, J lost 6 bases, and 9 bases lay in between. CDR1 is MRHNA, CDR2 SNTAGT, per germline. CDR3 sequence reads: CASLPNDTQYF. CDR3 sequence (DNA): TGTGCCAGCCTCCCTAATGATACGCAGTATTTT.

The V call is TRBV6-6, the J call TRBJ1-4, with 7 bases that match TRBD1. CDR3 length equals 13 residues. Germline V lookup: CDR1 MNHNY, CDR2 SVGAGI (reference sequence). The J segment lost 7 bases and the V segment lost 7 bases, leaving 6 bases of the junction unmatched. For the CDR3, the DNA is TGTGCCAGCAAAACAGGGGATGGTGAAAAACTGTTTTTT. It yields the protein CASKTGDGEKLFF.

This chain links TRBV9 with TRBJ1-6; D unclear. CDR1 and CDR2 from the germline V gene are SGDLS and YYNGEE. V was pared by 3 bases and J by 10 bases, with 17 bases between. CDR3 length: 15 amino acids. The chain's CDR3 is CASSEEPSRRSPLHF. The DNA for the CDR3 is TGTGCCAGCAGCGAGGAGCCCTCAAGGCGATCACCCCTCCACTTT.

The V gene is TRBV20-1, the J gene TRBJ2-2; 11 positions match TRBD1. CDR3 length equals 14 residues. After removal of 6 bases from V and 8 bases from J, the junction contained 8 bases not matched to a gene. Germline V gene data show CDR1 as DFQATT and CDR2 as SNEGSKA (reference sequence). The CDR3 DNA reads TGCAGTGCAAGGGACAGGGGGACGTATGGGGAGCTGTTTTTT. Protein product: CSARDRGTYGELFF.

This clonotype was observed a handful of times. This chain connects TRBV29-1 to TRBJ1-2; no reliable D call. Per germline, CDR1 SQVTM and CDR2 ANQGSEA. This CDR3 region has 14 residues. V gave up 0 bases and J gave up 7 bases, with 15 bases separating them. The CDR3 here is CSVEDPGSRRGYTF. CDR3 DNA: TGCAGCGTTGAAGATCCCGGCAGCAGGCGTGGCTACACCTTC.

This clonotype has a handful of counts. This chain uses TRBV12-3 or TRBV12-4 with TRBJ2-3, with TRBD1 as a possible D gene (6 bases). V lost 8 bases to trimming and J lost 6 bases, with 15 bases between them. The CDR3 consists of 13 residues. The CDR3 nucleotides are TGTGCCAGCCTCAGGGGAGCATTTGATACGCAGTATTTT. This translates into CASLRGAFDTQYF.

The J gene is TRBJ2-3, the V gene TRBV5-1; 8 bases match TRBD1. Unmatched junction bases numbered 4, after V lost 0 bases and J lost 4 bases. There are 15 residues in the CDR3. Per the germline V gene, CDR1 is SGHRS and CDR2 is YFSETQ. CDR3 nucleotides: TGCGCCAGCAGCTTGGCGGGACAGGCGGCAGATACGCAGTATTTT. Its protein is CASSLAGQAADTQYF.

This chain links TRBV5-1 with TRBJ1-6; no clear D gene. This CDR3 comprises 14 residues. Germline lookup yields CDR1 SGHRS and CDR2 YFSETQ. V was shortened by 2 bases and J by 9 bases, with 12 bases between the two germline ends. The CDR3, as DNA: TGCGCCAGCAGCTTCCAATCCGCCGGTTCACCCCTCCACTTT. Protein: CASSFQSAGSPLHF.

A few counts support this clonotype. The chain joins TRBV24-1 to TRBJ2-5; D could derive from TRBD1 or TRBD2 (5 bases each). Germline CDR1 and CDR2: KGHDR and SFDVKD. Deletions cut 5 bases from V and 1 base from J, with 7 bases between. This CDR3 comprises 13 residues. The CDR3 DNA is TGTGCCACCAGTGGAGGGGCCCAAGAGACCCAGTACTTC. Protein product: CATSGGAQETQYF.

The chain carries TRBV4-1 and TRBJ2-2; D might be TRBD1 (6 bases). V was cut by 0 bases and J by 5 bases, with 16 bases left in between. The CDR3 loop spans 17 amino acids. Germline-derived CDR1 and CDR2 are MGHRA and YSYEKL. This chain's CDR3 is CASSQDKGAGVTGELFF. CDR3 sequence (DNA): TGCGCCAGCAGCCAAGATAAAGGGGCAGGGGTTACCGGGGAGCTGTTTTTT.

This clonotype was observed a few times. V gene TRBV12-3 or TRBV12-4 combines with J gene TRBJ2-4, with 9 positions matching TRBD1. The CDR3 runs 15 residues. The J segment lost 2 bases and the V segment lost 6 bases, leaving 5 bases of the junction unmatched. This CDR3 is CASSPGQGTKNIQYF. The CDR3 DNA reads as TGTGCCAGCAGCCCGGGACAGGGCACCAAAAACATTCAGTACTTC.

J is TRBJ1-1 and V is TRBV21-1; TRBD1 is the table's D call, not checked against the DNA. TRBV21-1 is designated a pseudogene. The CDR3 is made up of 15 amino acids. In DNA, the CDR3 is TGTGCCAGCTTAAAGCAGGGGGGGGTGAACACTGAAGCTTTCTTT. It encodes CASLKQGGVNTEAFF.

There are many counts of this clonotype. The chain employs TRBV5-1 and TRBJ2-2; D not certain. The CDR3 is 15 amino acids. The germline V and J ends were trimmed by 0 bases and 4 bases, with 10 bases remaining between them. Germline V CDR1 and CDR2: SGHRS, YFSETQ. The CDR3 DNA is TGCGCCAGCAGCTTGGCTGGGATTCGCACCGGGGAGCTGTTTTTT. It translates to CASSLAGIRTGELFF.